This TCR beta chain was sequenced for a study of blood T cell repertoires in COVID-19. Study background: The cDNA or gDNA used as material had been derived from T cells, B-cell-depleted T cells, or PBMCs.

In the original workflow: Scientists estimated how many nucleated cells there were by amplifying reference gene primers. Some clones are missing from TCRdb's copy, which holds only in-frame ones; the method was immunoSEQ multiplex PCR. That table gives V, J and clone size, and the DNA gave D and trimming. The sample consists of roughly 250,000 clones, 70% to 90% of them appearing once. Trimming took 4 bases from V and 2 from J, leaving 13 bases between them. This CDR3 region has 15 residues. Germline-derived CDR1 and CDR2 are SGHDT and YYEEEE. J is TRBJ1-3 and V is TRBV5-6; D may be TRBD1 (6 bases). The TCR was taken from a woman aged 25 to 39 with acute or convalescent COVID-19. The material sequenced was peripheral blood. The CDR3 DNA is TGTGCCAGCAGCCGCGGGGGCATCACTGGAAACACCATATATTTT. Amino acid sequence: CASSRGGITGNTIYF.